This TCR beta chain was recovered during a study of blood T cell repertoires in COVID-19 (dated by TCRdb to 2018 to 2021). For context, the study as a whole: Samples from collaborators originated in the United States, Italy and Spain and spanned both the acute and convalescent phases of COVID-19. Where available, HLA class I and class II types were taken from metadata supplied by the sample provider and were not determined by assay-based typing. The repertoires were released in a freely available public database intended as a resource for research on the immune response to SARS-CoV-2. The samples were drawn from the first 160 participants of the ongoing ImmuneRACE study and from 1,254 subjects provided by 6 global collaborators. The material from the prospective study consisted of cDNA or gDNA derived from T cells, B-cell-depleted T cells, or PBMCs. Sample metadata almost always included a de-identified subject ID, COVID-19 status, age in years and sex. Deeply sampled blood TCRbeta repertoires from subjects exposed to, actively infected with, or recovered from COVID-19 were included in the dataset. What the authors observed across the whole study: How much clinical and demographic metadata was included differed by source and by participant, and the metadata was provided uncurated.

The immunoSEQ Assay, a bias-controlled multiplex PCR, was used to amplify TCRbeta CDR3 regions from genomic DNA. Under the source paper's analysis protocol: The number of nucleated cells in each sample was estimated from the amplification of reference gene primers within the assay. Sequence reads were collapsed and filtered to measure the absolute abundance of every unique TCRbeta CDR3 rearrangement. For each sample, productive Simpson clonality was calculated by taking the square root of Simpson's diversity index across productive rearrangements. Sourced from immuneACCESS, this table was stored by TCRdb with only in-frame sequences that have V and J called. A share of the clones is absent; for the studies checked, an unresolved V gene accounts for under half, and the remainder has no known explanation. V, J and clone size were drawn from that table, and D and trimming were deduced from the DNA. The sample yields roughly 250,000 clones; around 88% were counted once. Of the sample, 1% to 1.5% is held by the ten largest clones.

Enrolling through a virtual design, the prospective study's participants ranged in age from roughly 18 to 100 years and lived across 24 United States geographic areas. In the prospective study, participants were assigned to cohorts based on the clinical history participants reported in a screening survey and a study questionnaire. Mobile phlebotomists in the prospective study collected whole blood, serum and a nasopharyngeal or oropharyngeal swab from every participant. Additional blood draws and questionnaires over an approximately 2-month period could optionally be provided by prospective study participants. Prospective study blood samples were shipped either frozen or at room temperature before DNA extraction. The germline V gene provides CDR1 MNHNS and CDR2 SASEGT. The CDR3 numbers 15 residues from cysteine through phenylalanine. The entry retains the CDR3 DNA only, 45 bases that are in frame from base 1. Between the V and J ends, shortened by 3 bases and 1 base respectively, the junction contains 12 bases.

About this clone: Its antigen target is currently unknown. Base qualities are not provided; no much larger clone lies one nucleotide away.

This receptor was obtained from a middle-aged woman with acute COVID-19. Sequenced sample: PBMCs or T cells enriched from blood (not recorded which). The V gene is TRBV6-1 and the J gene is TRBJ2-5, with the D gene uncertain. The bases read TGTGCCAGCAGTGACACAACGACAACCCAAGAGACCCAGTACTTC. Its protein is CASSDTTTTQETQYF.